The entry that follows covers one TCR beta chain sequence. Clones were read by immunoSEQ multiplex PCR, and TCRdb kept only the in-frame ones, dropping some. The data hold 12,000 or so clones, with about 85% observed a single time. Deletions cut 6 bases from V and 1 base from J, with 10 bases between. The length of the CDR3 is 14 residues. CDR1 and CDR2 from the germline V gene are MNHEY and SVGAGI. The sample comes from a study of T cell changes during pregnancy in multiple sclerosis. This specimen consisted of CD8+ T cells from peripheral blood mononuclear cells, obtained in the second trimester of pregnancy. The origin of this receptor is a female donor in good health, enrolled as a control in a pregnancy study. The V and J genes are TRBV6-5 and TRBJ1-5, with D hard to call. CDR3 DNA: TGTGCCAGCAGAACGGTCCTAAGCAATCAGCCCCAGCATTTT. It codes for CASRTVLSNQPQHF.